Sequencing of this T cell receptor (beta chain) was carried out in a study of spatial heterogeneity in lung cancer. The wider study: Consistent detection of more beta-chain than alpha-chain sequences was observed.

As to time point: sample taken at primary tumor resection. Frozen PBMC, nontumor lung or tumor provided whole RNA, which was sequenced unsorted. The donor population consisted of some 67 patients with untreated, early-stage non-small cell lung cancer. CDR1 is SGHAT, CDR2 FQNNGV, per germline. The V end lost 0 bases, the J end lost 5 bases, and 7 bases lay between the germline ends. This CDR3 comprises 13 residues. A distinct unique molecular identifier was carried by each TCR cDNA molecule. Using its own MiXCR run on the 5' RACE reads, TCRdb lists one record per CDR3 protein. There are roughly 60,000 distinct CDR3 sequences in the sample; less than 10% occur only once, and roughly 15% lies in the top ten. This clonotype has a count of ten or more.

This sequence originates from a female donor with early-stage non-small cell lung cancer. This chain joins TRBV11-2 and TRBJ2-5; D not certain. Sequencing was performed on PBMCs, taken at surgery. CDR3 sequence reads: CASSLDLPETQYF. The CDR3, as DNA: TGTGCCAGCAGCTTAGATCTCCCCGAGACCCAGTACTTC.